This TCR beta chain was captured in a study of monozygotic twins with inflammatory bowel disease. This CDR3 comprises 15 residues. Per the germline V gene, CDR1 is MNHEY and CDR2 is SMNVEV (reference sequence). Note on this clonotype: Its matching antigen is unknown.

Study-wide points: The co-twins with IBD showed lower TCRbeta diversity (inverse Simpson) than their healthy siblings.

TCRdb re-called the 5' RACE reads; one entry per CDR3 protein, DNA not given. The sample data list under 130,000 distinct CDR3 sequences. This chain uses TRBV27 with TRBJ2-7; TCRdb's D call, TRBD1, is unchecked because there is no DNA. The sequencing sample was made of blood. The TCR originated in a human donor with ulcerative colitis or Crohn's disease, or a healthy co-twin of an affected twin (not recorded which). CDR3 amino acids: CASRRGQSSTYEQYF.